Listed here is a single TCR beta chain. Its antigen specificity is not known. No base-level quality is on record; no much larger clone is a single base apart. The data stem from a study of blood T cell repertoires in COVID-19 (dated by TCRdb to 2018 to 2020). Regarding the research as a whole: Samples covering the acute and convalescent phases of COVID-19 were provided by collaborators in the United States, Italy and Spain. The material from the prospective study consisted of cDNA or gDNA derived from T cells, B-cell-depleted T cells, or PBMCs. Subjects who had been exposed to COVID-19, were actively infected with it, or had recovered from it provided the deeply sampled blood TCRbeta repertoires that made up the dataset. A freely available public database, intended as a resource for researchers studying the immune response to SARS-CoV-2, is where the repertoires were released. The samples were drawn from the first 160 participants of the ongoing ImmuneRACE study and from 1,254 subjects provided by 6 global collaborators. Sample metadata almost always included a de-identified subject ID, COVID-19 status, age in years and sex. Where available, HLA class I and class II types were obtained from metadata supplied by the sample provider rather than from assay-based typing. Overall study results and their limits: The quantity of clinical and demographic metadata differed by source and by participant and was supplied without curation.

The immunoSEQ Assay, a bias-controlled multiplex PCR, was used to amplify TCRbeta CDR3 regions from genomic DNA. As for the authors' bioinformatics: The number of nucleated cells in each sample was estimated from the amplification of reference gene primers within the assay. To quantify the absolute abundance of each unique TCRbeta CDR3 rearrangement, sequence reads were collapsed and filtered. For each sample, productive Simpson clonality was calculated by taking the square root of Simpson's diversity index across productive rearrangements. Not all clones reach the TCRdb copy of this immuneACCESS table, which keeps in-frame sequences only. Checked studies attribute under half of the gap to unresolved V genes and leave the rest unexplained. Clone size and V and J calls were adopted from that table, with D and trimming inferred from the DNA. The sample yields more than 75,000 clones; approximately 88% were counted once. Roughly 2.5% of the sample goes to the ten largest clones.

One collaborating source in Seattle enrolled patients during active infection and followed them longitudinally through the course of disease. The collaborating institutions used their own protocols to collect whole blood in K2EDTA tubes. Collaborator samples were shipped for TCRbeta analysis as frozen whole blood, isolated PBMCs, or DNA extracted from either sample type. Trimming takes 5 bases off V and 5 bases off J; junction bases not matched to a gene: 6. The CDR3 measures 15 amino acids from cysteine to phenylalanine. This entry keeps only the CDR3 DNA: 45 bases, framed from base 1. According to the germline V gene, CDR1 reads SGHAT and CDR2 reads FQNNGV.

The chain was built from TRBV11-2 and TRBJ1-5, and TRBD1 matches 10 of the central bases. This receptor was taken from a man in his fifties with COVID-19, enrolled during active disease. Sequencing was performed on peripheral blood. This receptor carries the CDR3 CASSPGTGVHQPQHF. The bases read TGTGCCAGCAGCCCCGGGACAGGGGTCCATCAGCCCCAGCATTTT. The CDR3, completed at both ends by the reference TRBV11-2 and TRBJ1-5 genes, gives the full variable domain EAGVAQSPRYKIIEKRQSVAFWCNPISGHATLYWYQQILGQGPKLLIQFQNNGVVDDSQLPKDRFSAERLKGVDSTLKIQPAKLEDSAVYLCASSPGTGVHQPQHFGDGTRLSIL.